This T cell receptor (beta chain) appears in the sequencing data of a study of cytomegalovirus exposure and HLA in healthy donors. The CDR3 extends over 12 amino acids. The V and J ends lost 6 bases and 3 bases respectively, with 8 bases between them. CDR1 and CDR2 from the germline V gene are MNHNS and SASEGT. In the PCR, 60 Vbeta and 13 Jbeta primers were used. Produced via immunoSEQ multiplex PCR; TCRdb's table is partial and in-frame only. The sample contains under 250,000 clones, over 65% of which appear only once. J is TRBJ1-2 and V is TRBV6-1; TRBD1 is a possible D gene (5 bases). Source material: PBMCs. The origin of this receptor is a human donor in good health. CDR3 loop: CASRQGYYGYTF. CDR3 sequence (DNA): TGTGCCAGCAGGCAGGGCTACTATGGCTACACCTTC.